These 21 T cell receptor beta chains came from one sample sequenced in a study of blood T cell repertoires in COVID-19. The table came from immunoSEQ multiplex PCR; TCRdb's copy has only in-frame clones and leaves some out. The data contain just over 250,000 clones, 80% to 90% of them seen just once; the ten biggest clones take up 10%. The sequenced sample was peripheral blood. The receptors shown here come from a woman between 65 and 79 years old with COVID-19, enrolled during active disease.

This rearrangement joins TRBV28 to TRBJ2-7; D is uncertain. V was cut by 3 bases and J by 2 bases, with 17 bases left in between. Per germline, CDR1 MDHEN and CDR2 SYDVKM. This CDR3 is 16 amino acids long. CDR3 DNA: TGTGCCAGCAGTTTTCACCTGGCGGTCCTTACCTACGAGCAGTACTTC. As protein: CASSFHLAVLTYEQYF.

The genes are TRBV28 and TRBJ2-6; D may be TRBD1 (5 bases). Trimming left V 5 bases short and J 3 bases short, with 20 bases between. The CDR3 consists of 18 residues. Germline V CDR1 and CDR2: MDHEN, SYDVKM. The chain's CDR3 is CASSPRAALVSGANVLTF. CDR3 DNA sequence: TGTGCCAGCAGTCCCAGGGCTGCCCTGGTAAGTGGGGCCAACGTCCTGACTTTC.

This clone appeared once. V is TRBV12-3 or TRBV12-4 and J is TRBJ2-7, with TRBD1 matching 7 bases. The CDR3 totals 13 residues. Trimming cost V 9 bases and J 3 bases; bases outside gene matches: 8. The CDR3 loop is CASSPTGVYEQYF. CDR3 nucleotide sequence: TGTGCCAGTTCCCCCACAGGGGTCTACGAGCAGTACTTC.

This chain joins TRBV12-2 and TRBJ2-1; no check of the table's D call, TRBD1, against the DNA was made. TRBV12-2 is a documented pseudogene. The CDR3 spans 16 residues. The CDR3 here is CASREYRVIVYNEQFF. CDR3 DNA sequence: TGTGCAAGTCGCGAATACAGGGTCATAGTCTACAATGAGCAGTTCTTC.

The V gene is TRBV11-2, the J gene TRBJ2-7; a weak D match, TRBD2 (5 bases). The germline V and J ends were trimmed by 5 bases and 4 bases, with 15 bases remaining between them. Germline V gene data show CDR1 as SGHAT and CDR2 as FQNNGV. The CDR3 loop spans 14 amino acids. In DNA form, the CDR3 reads TGTGCCAGCAGCCCCGTCGTTGCGGGTTACGAGCAGTACTTC. Residues: CASSPVVAGYEQYF.

The chain carries TRBV6-5 and TRBJ1-2; 8 nucleotides agree with TRBD1. The trim removed 6 bases at V and 3 bases at J, leaving 9 bases unmatched. CDR1 is MNHEY and CDR2 is SVGAGI in the germline V gene. The CDR3 length is 15 residues. The CDR3: CASSSRTGSDYGYTF. In DNA form, the CDR3 reads TGTGCCAGCAGCTCTCGGACAGGGTCGGACTATGGCTACACCTTC.

The J gene is TRBJ1-2, the V gene TRBV7-9; 7 bases are shared with TRBD1. The germline CDR1 and CDR2 sequences are SEHNR and FQNEAQ (reference sequence). With V trimmed by 2 bases and J by 5 bases, 8 bases remained unmatched. The CDR3 totals 15 residues. This chain's CDR3 is CASSLSAGGLYGYTF. Here the CDR3 DNA reads TGTGCCAGCAGCTTAAGTGCAGGGGGTTTATATGGCTACACCTTC.

The chain has TRBV28 and TRBJ1-1, with 7 bases fitting TRBD1. Germline V gene data show CDR1 as MDHEN and CDR2 as SYDVKM. The CDR3 runs to 16 residues. V shed 4 bases and J 0 bases; nucleotides not matched to a gene: 8. The CDR3 sequence is CASSSPGQTMNTEAFF. Here the CDR3 DNA reads TGTGCCAGCAGTTCCCCGGGACAGACTATGAACACTGAAGCTTTCTTT. Together with reference TRBV28 and TRBJ1-1, the CDR3 gives the full variable domain: DVKVTQSSRYLVKRTGEKVFLECVQDMDHENMFWYRQDPGLGLRLIYFSYDVKMKEKGDIPEGYSVSREKKERFSLILESASTNQTSMYLCASSSPGQTMNTEAFFGQGTRLTVV.

The chain couples TRBV7-9 to TRBJ1-2; no firm D call. CDR1 is SEHNR and CDR2 is FQNEAQ in the germline V gene (reference sequence). Trimming stripped 2 bases from V and 3 bases from J, with 13 bases between. The CDR3 covers 15 residues. This CDR3 reads CASSLNEQLDYGYTF. CDR3 in DNA: TGTGCCAGCAGCTTAAATGAACAGTTGGACTATGGCTACACCTTC.

V gene TRBV7-2 combines with J gene TRBJ2-1, with 9 bases matching TRBD2. CDR3 length: 15 residues. The germline CDR1 and CDR2 sequences are SGHTA and FQGNSA. The junction had 7 bases not matched to a gene; V was cut back by 2 bases and J by 8 bases. The CDR3 reads CASSLIAGGPDEQFF. The CDR3 DNA sequence: TGTGCCAGCAGCTTAATCGCGGGAGGGCCGGATGAGCAGTTCTTC.

The gene calls are TRBV11-2 and TRBJ1-4, with a possible D match to TRBD1 (6 bases). This CDR3 has 13 residues. Germline V gene data show CDR1 as SGHAT and CDR2 as FQNNGV. Trimming stripped 2 bases from V and 16 bases from J, with 17 bases between. The CDR3 reads CASSLINTGPSFF. The CDR3 DNA is TGTGCCAGCAGCTTAATAAACACAGGGCCATCGTTTTTT. Supplemented by reference TRBV11-2 and TRBJ1-4, the full variable domain reads EAGVAQSPRYKIIEKRQSVAFWCNPISGHATLYWYQQILGQGPKLLIQFQNNGVVDDSQLPKDRFSAERLKGVDSTLKIQPAKLEDSAVYLCASSLINTGPSFFGSGTQLSVL.

This clone was seen only once. This rearrangement joins TRBV4-3 to TRBJ2-3; D gene unclear. Germline-derived CDR1 and CDR2 are LGHNA and YSLEER. The CDR3 spans 14 residues. V was trimmed by 1 base and J by 0 bases, leaving 5 bases between them. CDR3 sequence (DNA): TGCGCCAGCAGCCAAGCCCCTAGCACAGATACGCAGTATTTT. This sequence encodes CASSQAPSTDTQYF.

The J gene is TRBJ1-2, the V gene TRBV5-5; TRBD1 agrees at 10 bases. The V gene end was trimmed by 0 bases and the J gene end by 4 bases; junction bases not matched to a gene: 12. CDR3 length: 18 residues. The germline V gene encodes CDR1 SGHKS and CDR2 YYEKEE (reference sequence). This CDR3 reads CASSLVGTGAGRSYGYTF. The CDR3 nucleotides are TGTGCCAGCAGCTTGGTCGGGACAGGGGCGGGAAGGTCCTATGGCTACACCTTC.

The rearrangement uses TRBV7-9 and TRBJ1-2, with 8 bases lining up with TRBD1. This CDR3 has 15 residues. The germline V gene encodes CDR1 SEHNR and CDR2 FQNEAQ (reference sequence). J lost 10 bases, V lost 4 bases, and 14 bases had no gene match. CDR3 DNA: TGTGCCAGCAGCTCAGACAGGGGCAACGCGAGATCCTACACCTTC. Amino acids: CASSSDRGNARSYTF.

In regard to this clone: At one of its ends the junction is not consistent with the germline gene, which may arise from a read error. This chain joins TRBV7-2 and TRBJ1-5; 8 positions agree with TRBD1. CDR1 and CDR2 from the germline V gene are SGHTA and FQGNSA. CDR3 length: 16 amino acids. CDR3 loop: CASSLAGQASYQPQHF. CDR3 nucleotides: TGTGCCAGCAGCTTAGCGGGACAGGCTAGCTATCAGCCCCAGCATTTT.

This sequence joins TRBV18 and TRBJ1-6, with TRBD1 identical over 12 bases. Looked up from germline, CDR1 is KGHSH and CDR2 is LQKENI. Trimming took 1 base from V and 9 from J; bases not matched to a gene: 13. The CDR3 covers 19 residues. DNA of the CDR3: TGTGCCAGCTCACCACGGACCGACCCCGGGACAGGGGGCAGTTCACCCCTCCACTTT. Translating it yields CASSPRTDPGTGGSSPLHF.

CDR3 DNA sequence: TGTGCCAGCAGCTTCGACAGGTTTTTAACCGGGGAGCTGTTTTTT. Residues: CASSFDRFLTGELFF. This chain links TRBV11-2 with TRBJ2-2, with a weak D call TRBD1 (6 bases). With 3 bases removed from V and 5 bases from J, the gap between germline ends came to 13 bases. Germline V gives CDR1 SGHAT, CDR2 FQNNGV. The CDR3 sequence is 15 residues long.

V usage is TRBV5-1 and J usage is TRBJ1-3; D might be TRBD1 (5 bases). The length of the CDR3 is 14 residues. Trimming stripped 2 bases from V and 9 bases from J, with 15 bases between. The germline V gene encodes CDR1 SGHRS and CDR2 YFSETQ. CDR3 region: CASSLGQETTTIYF. CDR3 DNA sequence: TGCGCCAGCAGCTTAGGACAAGAAACAACCACCATATATTTT.

This sequence joins TRBV7-2 and TRBJ1-2, with unresolved D. V shed 3 bases and J shed 6 bases, with 11 bases lying between them. Germline values: CDR1 SGHTA, CDR2 FQGNSA. The CDR3 covers 13 residues. CDR3 DNA: TGTGCCAGCAGCTTGACATATGAGAATGGCTACACCTTC. The encoded protein is CASSLTYENGYTF.

V usage is TRBV3-1 (or the pseudogene TRBV3-2) and J usage is TRBJ1-2; 8 positions match TRBD1. The V and J ends lost 1 base and 4 bases, in that order; junction bases with no gene match: 5. This CDR3 is 15 amino acids long. CDR1 is LGHDT and CDR2 is YNNKEL in the germline V gene (reference sequence). CDR3 DNA: TGTGCCAGCAGCCAAGTGGACAGGGCAAGCTATGGCTACACCTTC. Residues: CASSQVDRASYGYTF.

The chain uses TRBV11-2 and TRBJ1-5; perhaps TRBD1 as D (5 bases). The CDR3 is made up of 14 amino acids. In germline, CDR1 is SGHAT, CDR2 FQNNGV. V lost 5 bases and J lost 3, with 11 bases in between. CDR3 sequence: CASSDRDSNQPQHF. The CDR3 nucleotides are TGTGCCAGCAGCGATCGGGACTCCAATCAGCCCCAGCATTTT.